This T cell receptor (beta chain) comes out of a study of cytomegalovirus exposure and HLA in healthy donors. Broader study findings: TCR beta chain V- and J-gene trimming was linked, in a later analysis, to a missense variant in DCLRE1C. An Asian-associated ancestry cluster reportedly showed fewer N-insertions than the roughly 700-donor mean in a later analysis. The study assumed roughly uniform donor sequencing depth for presence/absence analyses.

The PCR made use of 60 Vbeta and 13 Jbeta primers. Authors' methods: In a later analysis, the count reached 76 million or so unique TCR beta chains, with 8.5 million to 14 million shared. The repertoire was sequenced with immunoSEQ multiplex PCR; TCRdb's copy has only in-frame clones and lacks some. V and J calls plus clone size are reproduced from that table; the DNA served to infer D and trimming. Here the sample spans under 130,000 clones, nearly 15% being singletons. The CDR3 is made up of 15 amino acids. Losses at the gene ends were 0 bases for V and 9 bases for J; bases not matched to a gene: 5. In germline, CDR1 is GTSNPN, CDR2 SVGIG (reference sequence). Details on this clone: The target antigen is unknown.

The chain has TRBV30 and TRBJ2-1, with 13 bases lining up with TRBD2. What was sequenced was PBMCs. This clonotype was sampled from a female donor in good health and CMV-seronegative. CDR3 residues: CAWSVPGLAGSEQFF. DNA of the CDR3: TGTGCCTGGAGTGTACCGGGACTAGCGGGAAGTGAGCAGTTCTTC.